The rows below give T cell receptor beta chains drawn from one sample of a study of T cell changes during pregnancy in multiple sclerosis. Using immunoSEQ multiplex PCR, the repertoire was profiled, and TCRdb retains in-frame clones only, with some absent. The table has tens of thousands of clones, about 90% seen once. This material consisted of peripheral blood, taken in the first trimester of pregnancy. The receptor set was obtained from a female donor in good health, enrolled as a control in a pregnancy study. CDR3s include the opening cysteine and the closing phenylalanine or tryptophan. A D gene is named only where the DNA matches it firmly. Rows give clone size only sometimes, using once, few, many, or a class for an expanded clone.

J gene | D gene | clone size | CDR3 length | V gene | CDR3 DNA | CDR3 protein
TRBJ2-2 | TRBD1 | once | 16 | TRBV5-5 | TGTGCCAGCAGCCCTGGACAGGGGCCCCAATCCGGGGAGCTGTTTTTT | CASSPGQGPQSGELFF
TRBJ1-1 | . | . | 16 | TRBV5-1 | TGCGCCAGCAGCTTGACCGGGGCGGGGGATGCCACTGAAGCTTTCTTT | CASSLTGAGDATEAFF
TRBJ2-7 | . | . | 17 | TRBV11-2 | TGTGCCAGCAGCTTAGATAGCCAGGGCGGTTTCGCCTACGAGCAGTACTTC | CASSLDSQGGFAYEQYF
TRBJ1-4 | . | once | 15 | TRBV6-1 | TGTGCCATATCCCCGACCGGGGGTTCTAATGAAAAACTGTTTTTT | CAISPTGGSNEKLFF
TRBJ1-1 | . | . | 14 | TRBV19 | TGTGCCAGTAGTATAACGGCCAGGGGCACTGAAGCTTTCTTT | CASSITARGTEAFF
TRBJ2-3 | TRBD2 | . | 15 | TRBV7-9 | TGTGCCAGCAGCTTAGCTAGCGGGGACACAGATACGCAGTATTTT | CASSLASGDTDTQYF
TRBJ1-1 | TRBD1 | . | 14 | TRBV27 | TGTGCCAGCAGCCGACAGGGGTTGAACACTGAAGCTTTCTTT | CASSRQGLNTEAFF
TRBJ1-5 | . | once | 14 | TRBV27 | TGTGCCAGCAGTTTATACAGGGGCAATCAGCCCCAGCATTTT | CASSLYRGNQPQHF
TRBJ2-1 | . | . | 16 | TRBV2 | TGTGCCAGCAGGGATCCGGACGGGATCTCCTACAATGAGCAGTTCTTC | CASRDPDGISYNEQFF
TRBJ2-3 | . | . | 17 | TRBV6-4 | TGTGCCAGCAGTCCGGACGGTCGGGGGGCCGGCACAGATACGCAGTATTTT | CASSPDGRGAGTDTQYF
TRBJ2-7 | . | . | 14 | TRBV30 | TGTGCCTGGGGCCGAATAGCGAGGCACTACGAGCAGTACTTC | CAWGRIARHYEQYF
TRBJ1-4 | . | . | 15 | TRBV4-3 | TGCGCCAGCAGCCAAGCCCACGACAGTTACGGAAAACTGTTTTTT | CASSQAHDSYGKLFF
TRBJ2-7 | . | . | 12 | TRBV5-1 | TGCGCCAGCAGCTCTAGCTCCTACGAGCAGTACTTC | CASSSSSYEQYF
TRBJ1-2 | . | . | 12 | TRBV10-3 | TGTGCCATCTCGGTCCCTAACTATGGCTACACCTTC | CAISVPNYGYTF
TRBJ1-1 | . | . | 13 | TRBV30 | TGTGCCTGGAGTGTAAAACAGGGAACTGAAGCTTTCTTT | CAWSVKQGTEAFF
TRBJ2-2 | TRBD1 | . | 14 | TRBV2 | TGTGCCAGCCTGGACAGGGCTGACACCGGGGAGCTGTTTTTT | CASLDRADTGELFF
TRBJ2-2 | . | . | 13 | TRBV6-5 | TGTGCCAGCAGTTACGCCGCGGCCGGGGAGCTGTTTTTT | CASSYAAAGELFF
TRBJ2-2 | TRBD2 | few | 15 | TRBV28 | TGTGCCAGCAGTTTATGGGGGAGGGACACCGGGGAGCTGTTTTTT | CASSLWGRDTGELFF
TRBJ2-7 | TRBD2 | . | 13 | TRBV30 | TGTGCCTGTTCTAGCGGGAGCTCCTACGAGCAGTACTTC | CACSSGSSYEQYF
TRBJ1-5 | TRBD1 | once | 17 | TRBV19 | TGTGCCAGTAGTATCCCCCCGGACAGGGGCGGCAATCAGCCCCAGCATTTT | CASSIPPDRGGNQPQHF
TRBJ2-3 | . | . | 18 | TRBV6-4 | TGTGCCAGCAGTGACCTAGGTTGGTGTGGGGAGAGCACAGATACGCAGTATTTT | CASSDLGWCGESTDTQYF
TRBJ1-2 | . | . | 14 | TRBV7-9 | TGTGCCAGCAGCTTAGGGCCAGGAAACTATGGCTACACCTTC | CASSLGPGNYGYTF
TRBJ2-7 | . | . | 15 | TRBV6-8 | TGTGCCAGCAGTTACTCAAAAGGGGACTCCTACGAGCAGTACTTC | CASSYSKGDSYEQYF
TRBJ1-6 | . | once | 13 | TRBV6-5 | TGTGCCAGCAGCCCCAGGGATGATTCACCCCTCCACTTT | CASSPRDDSPLHF
TRBJ2-1 | TRBD1 | once | 16 | TRBV11-2 | TGTGCCAGCAGCCTGAGTTGGACAGGGGTGAGCAATGAGCAGTTCTTC | CASSLSWTGVSNEQFF
TRBJ1-4 | . | . | 19 | TRBV15 | TGTGCCACCAGCAGAGATCGAGGGGGGGACGGGGGACGGAACGAAAAACTGTTTTTT | CATSRDRGGDGGRNEKLFF
TRBJ2-1 | . | few | 14 | TRBV5-4 | TGTGCCAGCAGCTTGGCAGGCCTATACAATGAGCAGTTCTTC | CASSLAGLYNEQFF
TRBJ1-1 | TRBD1 | . | 14 | TRBV5-1 | TGCGCCAGCACGACAGGGGGCGAGGCCACTGAAGCTTTCTTT | CASTTGGEATEAFF
TRBJ1-1 | . | . | 14 | TRBV2 | TGTGCCAGCAGCCGAACCCCGGGAAACACTGAAGCTTTCTTT | CASSRTPGNTEAFF
TRBJ2-2 | . | . | 16 | TRBV19 | . | CASSIRARVSTGELFF
TRBJ2-1 | TRBD2 | . | 17 | TRBV27 | TGTGCCTGCGGGGGACTAGCGGGGGGGAACTCCTACAATGAGCAGTTCTTC | CACGGLAGGNSYNEQFF
TRBJ2-7 | . | once | 14 | TRBV9 | TGTGCCAGCAGCGAATCAGGAACCTCCTACGAGCAGTACTTC | CASSESGTSYEQYF
TRBJ2-3 | TRBD2 | . | 15 | TRBV7-2 | TGTGCCAGCAGCTTAGCGGCCGGGGGGACAGATACGCAGTATTTT | CASSLAAGGTDTQYF
TRBJ1-1 | TRBD1 | . | 13 | TRBV9 | TGTGCCAGCAGCGGGACAGGGGGCGGTGAAGCTTTCTTT | CASSGTGGGEAFF
TRBJ2-1 | . | . | 15 | TRBV12-2 | TGTGCAAGTCGCTTAATGTCCGCGGGAGGCAATGAGCAGTTCTTC | CASRLMSAGGNEQFF
TRBJ1-3 | . | . | 14 | TRBV30 | TGTGCCTGGAAACGCAGGGCAAGCGGAAACACCATATATTTT | CAWKRRASGNTIYF
TRBJ2-5 | TRBD1 | . | 13 | TRBV5-1 | TGCGCCAGCAGCTTGGAGGGGGCAGAGACCCAGTACTTC | CASSLEGAETQYF
TRBJ1-4 | . | . | 13 | TRBV19 | TGTGCCAGTAGCCGACAGACTAATGAAAAACTGTTTTTT | CASSRQTNEKLFF
TRBJ2-3 | TRBD2 | . | 15 | TRBV6-1 | TGTGCCAGTCTCGCTAGCGGGAGGGCGGGAGATACGCAGTATTTT | CASLASGRAGDTQYF
TRBJ2-5 | . | . | 11 | TRBV6-1 | TGTGCCAGCGCGGCCGGGGAGACCCAGTACTTC | CASAAGETQYF